Listed below are T cell receptor beta chains from one sample, sequenced in a study of radiation and T cells in renal cell carcinoma. Sequencing was performed with immunoSEQ multiplex PCR; in TCRdb, only in-frame clones are kept and a portion is missing. The repertoire holds 120,000 to 150,000 clones, with approximately 87% as singletons. Source: blood, taken from a patient whose treatment included radiotherapy and nephrectomy. These receptors were collected from a woman between 45 and 65 years old with renal cell carcinoma. Each CDR3 is given with its conserved first and last residue.

TRBV19 CASSIQGRGTEAFF
TRBV19 CASSIRTGDPYEQYF
TRBV10-2 CASSIRTSGYNEQFF
TRBV5-6 CASSLSDILGSPLHF
TRBV9 CASSVGSEADTQYF
TRBV28 CASSLGQGVYGYTF
TRBV10-3 CAIRGQGPGGANVLTF
TRBV27 CASSLKRGGSYEQYF
TRBV5-6 CASSLVVQGLNTEAFF
TRBV13 CASSLAGGKNIQYF
TRBV6-5 CASSYRRRNTGELFF
TRBV5-4 CASSPKDRGSYEQYF
TRBV7-8 CASSPDGGGTNEKLFF
TRBV4-2 CASSQDLNSALWVVQFF
TRBV5-1 CASSTSTDTQYF
TRBV4-3 CASSQGRGGQPQHF
TRBV18 CASSFLTNDNEQFF
TRBV5-4 CASSLAGGGETQYF